These 10 T cell receptor beta chains came from one sample sequenced in a study of blood T cell repertoires in COVID-19. Profiled with immunoSEQ multiplex PCR; TCRdb holds only in-frame clones, not every one. There are a few hundred thousand clones in the sample; 82% occur only once, and 3.1% lies in the top ten. Source material: peripheral blood. These receptors all stem from a woman younger than 30 with acute or convalescent COVID-19.

This clone appeared once. The chain carries TRBV5-6 and TRBJ2-3; no clear D gene. Deletions cut 1 base from V and 6 bases from J, with 3 bases between. The CDR3 totals 11 residues. Germline V gene lookup returns CDR1 SGHDT and CDR2 YYEEEE. The CDR3 nucleotides are TGTGCCAGCAGCTTGACTGATACGCAGTATTTT. Its translation: CASSLTDTQYF. Supplemented by reference TRBV5-6 and TRBJ2-3, the full variable domain reads DAGVTQSPTHLIKTRGQQVTLRCSPKSGHDTVSWYQQALGQGPQFIFQYYEEEERQRGNFPDRFSGHQFPNYSSELNVNALLLGDSALYLCASSLTDTQYFGPGTRLTVL.

This sequence joins TRBV30 and TRBJ2-3; TRBD1 matches at 7 bases. The V gene's germline CDR1 is GTSNPN and CDR2 SVGIG (reference sequence). Losses at the gene ends were 4 bases for V and 13 bases for J; bases not matched to a gene: 8. This CDR3 spans 11 amino acids. The CDR3 reads CAWTRQGLKYF. In DNA, the CDR3 is TGTGCCTGGACACGACAGGGTCTTAAGTATTTT.

In its sample, this clone was seen once. CDR3 nucleotides: TGTGCCAGCAGCCGAGGACTAGCGGGAGGCCTTAGCCGTGAGCAGTTCTTC. It is translated as CASSRGLAGGLSREQFF. The chain has TRBV7-8 and TRBJ2-1, with 14 nucleotides matching TRBD2. The V and J ends lost 5 bases and 9 bases, in that order; junction bases with no gene match: 12. Germline V gene sequence: CDR1 SGHVS, CDR2 FQNEAQ. The CDR3 runs to 17 residues.

V and J are TRBV28 and TRBJ1-4; D is ambiguous. This CDR3 is 15 amino acids long. Germline lookup yields CDR1 MDHEN and CDR2 SYDVKM. V lost 7 bases and J lost 7, with 19 bases in between. In DNA form, the CDR3 reads TGTGCCAGCACCGTCGTCTCGGGGAGTGGTGAAAAACTGTTTTTT. Translating it yields CASTVVSGSGEKLFF.

The chain recombines TRBV28 with TRBJ1-1; maybe TRBD1 (5 bases). Germline V gene lookup returns CDR1 MDHEN and CDR2 SYDVKM. This CDR3 has 15 amino acids. Between the trimmed V and J ends, which lost 5 bases and 1 base, there was a span of 14 bases. CDR3 nucleotides: TGTGCCAGCAGTCCACCGCCGGGGGGGAACACTGAAGCTTTCTTT. This sequence encodes CASSPPPGGNTEAFF. Using reference TRBV28 and TRBJ1-1 for the parts outside the CDR3, the full variable domain is DVKVTQSSRYLVKRTGEKVFLECVQDMDHENMFWYRQDPGLGLRLIYFSYDVKMKEKGDIPEGYSVSREKKERFSLILESASTNQTSMYLCASSPPPGGNTEAFFGQGTRLTVV.

The rearrangement links TRBV7-9 to TRBJ1-2; 7 positions match TRBD1. The trim removed 4 bases at V and 6 bases at J, leaving 11 bases unmatched. The CDR3 consists of 15 residues. Germline loops: CDR1 SEHNR, CDR2 FQNEAQ (reference sequence). Here the CDR3 DNA reads TGTGCCAGCAGCTCAACGACGACAGGGTCCGATGGCTACACCTTC. This codes for CASSSTTTGSDGYTF.

The rearrangement links TRBV28 to TRBJ1-1, with 8 bases aligning to TRBD1. The CDR3 sequence is 15 residues long. Looked up from germline, CDR1 is MDHEN and CDR2 is SYDVKM. V dropped 3 bases and J dropped 6; count of bases not matched to a gene: 9. In DNA, the CDR3 is TGTGCCAGCAGTTTCCTCCAGGGGGCTCTGGCTGAAGCTTTCTTT. Protein sequence: CASSFLQGALAEAFF.

The chain is built from TRBV28 and TRBJ1-4; no reliable D call. Trimming cost V 5 bases and J 5 bases, with 15 bases left between them. CDR1 MDHEN and CDR2 SYDVKM come from the germline V gene. The CDR3 is made up of 15 amino acids. The CDR3 here is CASSLSGQRNEKLFF. The CDR3, as DNA: TGTGCCAGCAGTCTCTCCGGGCAGCGGAATGAAAAACTGTTTTTT.

The CDR3 DNA follows: TGTGCCAGTAGCTTCCGGAACATACTGGGACAGGCGACCAAAAACATTCAGTACTTC. Amino acids: CASSFRNILGQATKNIQYF. The V gene is TRBV19, the J gene TRBJ2-4; 8 nucleotides agree with TRBD1. Germline V gene data show CDR1 as LNHDA and CDR2 as SQIVND (reference sequence). V was clipped by 6 bases and J by 2 bases; unmatched bases: 18. The CDR3 has 19 residues.

Comment on this clone: At the DNA level, this CDR3 is encoded by other sequences in the same sample as well. The rearrangement links TRBV19 to TRBJ2-7, with 7 positions matching TRBD1. The CDR3 length is 15 residues. Trimming took 2 bases from V and 1 from J; bases not matched to a gene: 5. CDR1 is LNHDA, CDR2 SQIVND, per germline (reference sequence). In DNA form, the CDR3 reads TGTGCCAGTAGTATAAGGGGGACAGATTCCTACGAGCAGTACTTC. It translates to CASSIRGTDSYEQYF.